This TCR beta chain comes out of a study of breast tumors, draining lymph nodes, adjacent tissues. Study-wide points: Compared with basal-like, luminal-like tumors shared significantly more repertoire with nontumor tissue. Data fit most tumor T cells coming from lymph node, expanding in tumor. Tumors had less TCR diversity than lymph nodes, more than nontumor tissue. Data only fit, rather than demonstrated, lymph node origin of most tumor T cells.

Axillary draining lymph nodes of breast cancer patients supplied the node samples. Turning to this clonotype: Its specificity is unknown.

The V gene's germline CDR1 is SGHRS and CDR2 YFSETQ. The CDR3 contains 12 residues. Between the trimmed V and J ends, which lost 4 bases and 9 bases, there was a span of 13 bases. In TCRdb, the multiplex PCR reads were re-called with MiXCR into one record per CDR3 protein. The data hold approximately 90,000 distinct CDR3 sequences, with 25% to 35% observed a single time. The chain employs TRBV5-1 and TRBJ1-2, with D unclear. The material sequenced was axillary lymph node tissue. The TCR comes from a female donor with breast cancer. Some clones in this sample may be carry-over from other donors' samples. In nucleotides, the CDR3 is TGCGCCAGCAGCCGCCCGGGTTGGAGCTACACCTTC. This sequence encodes CASSRPGWSYTF.